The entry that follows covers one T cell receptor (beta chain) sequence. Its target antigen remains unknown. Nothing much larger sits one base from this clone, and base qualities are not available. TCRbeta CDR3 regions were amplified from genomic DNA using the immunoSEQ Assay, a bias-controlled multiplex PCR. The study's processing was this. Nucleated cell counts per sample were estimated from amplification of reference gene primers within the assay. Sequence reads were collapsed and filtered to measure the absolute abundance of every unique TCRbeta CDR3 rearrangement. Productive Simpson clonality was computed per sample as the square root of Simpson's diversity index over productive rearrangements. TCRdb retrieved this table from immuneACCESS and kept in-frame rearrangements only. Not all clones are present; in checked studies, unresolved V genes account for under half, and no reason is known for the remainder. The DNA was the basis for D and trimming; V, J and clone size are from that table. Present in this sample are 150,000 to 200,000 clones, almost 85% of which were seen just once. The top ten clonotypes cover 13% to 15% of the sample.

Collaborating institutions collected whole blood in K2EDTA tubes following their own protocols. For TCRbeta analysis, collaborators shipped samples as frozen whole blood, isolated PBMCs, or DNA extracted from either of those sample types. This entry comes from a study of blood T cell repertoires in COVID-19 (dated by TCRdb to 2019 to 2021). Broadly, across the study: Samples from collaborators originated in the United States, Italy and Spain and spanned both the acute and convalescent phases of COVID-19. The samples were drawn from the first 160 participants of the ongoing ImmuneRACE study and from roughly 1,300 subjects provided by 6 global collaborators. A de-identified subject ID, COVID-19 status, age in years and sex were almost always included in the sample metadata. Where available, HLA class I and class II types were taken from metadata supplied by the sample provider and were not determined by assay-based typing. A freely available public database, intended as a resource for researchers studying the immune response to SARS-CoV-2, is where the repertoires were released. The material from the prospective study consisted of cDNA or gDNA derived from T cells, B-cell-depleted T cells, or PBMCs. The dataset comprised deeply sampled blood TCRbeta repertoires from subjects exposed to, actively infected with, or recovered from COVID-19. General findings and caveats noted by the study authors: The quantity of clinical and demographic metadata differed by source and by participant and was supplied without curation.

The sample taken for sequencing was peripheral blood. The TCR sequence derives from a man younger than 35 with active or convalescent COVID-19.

The CDR3 here reads CASSDPSGRAYEQYF. The sequenced DNA is TGTGCCAGCAGTGATCCTAGCGGGAGAGCCTACGAGCAGTACTTC. The rearranged segments are TRBV2 and TRBJ2-7, with 10 middle bases fitting TRBD2. The CDR3 holds 15 amino acids from the cysteine to the phenylalanine. Only the CDR3 DNA stays, 45 bases, in frame from base 1. Sequences SNHLY (CDR1) and FYNNEI (CDR2) are obtained from the germline V gene. Clipping removes 3 bases from V and 2 bases from J, with 4 as the unmatched junction base count.